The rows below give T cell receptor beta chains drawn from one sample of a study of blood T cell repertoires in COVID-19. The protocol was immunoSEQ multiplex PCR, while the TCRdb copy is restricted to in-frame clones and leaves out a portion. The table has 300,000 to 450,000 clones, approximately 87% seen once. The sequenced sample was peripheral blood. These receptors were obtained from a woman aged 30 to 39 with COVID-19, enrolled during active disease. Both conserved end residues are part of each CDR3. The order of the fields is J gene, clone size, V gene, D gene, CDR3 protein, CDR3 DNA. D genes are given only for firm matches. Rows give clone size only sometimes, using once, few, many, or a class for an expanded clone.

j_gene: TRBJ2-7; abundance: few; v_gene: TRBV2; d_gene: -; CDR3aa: CASKAGPGEQYF; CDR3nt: TGTGCCAGCAAGGCAGGGCCTGGCGAGCAGTACTTC
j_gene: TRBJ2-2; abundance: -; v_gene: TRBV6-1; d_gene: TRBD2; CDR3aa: CASSGPGAGGTGELFF; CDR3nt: TGTGCCAGCAGTGGCCCTGGCGCGGGAGGGACCGGGGAGCTGTTTTTT
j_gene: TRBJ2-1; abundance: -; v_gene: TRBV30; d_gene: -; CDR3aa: CAWSRPSDRFQFF; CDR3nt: TGTGCCTGGAGTAGGCCCTCCGACAGATTCCAGTTCTTC
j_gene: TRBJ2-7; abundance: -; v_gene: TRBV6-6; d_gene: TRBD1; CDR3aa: CASSYSRQGANEQYF; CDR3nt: TGTGCCAGCAGTTACTCGCGGCAGGGGGCAAACGAGCAGTACTTC
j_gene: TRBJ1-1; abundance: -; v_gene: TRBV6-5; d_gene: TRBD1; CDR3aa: CASSYRPGGTEAFF; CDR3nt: TGTGCCAGCAGTTACAGGCCAGGGGGGACTGAAGCTTTCTTT
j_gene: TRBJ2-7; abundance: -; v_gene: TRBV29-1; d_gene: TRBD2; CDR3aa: CSVETPELPGLASGSYEQYF; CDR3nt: TGCAGCGTTGAAACCCCCGAACTCCCGGGACTAGCGTCGGGCTCCTACGAGCAGTACTTC
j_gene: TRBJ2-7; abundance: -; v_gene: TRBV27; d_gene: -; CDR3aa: CASSFRTARSHEQYF; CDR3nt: TGTGCCAGCAGTTTCCGGACAGCCCGGAGCCACGAGCAGTACTTC
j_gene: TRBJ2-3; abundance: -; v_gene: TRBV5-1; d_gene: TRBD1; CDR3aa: CASSIQGSEFTDTQYF; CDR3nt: TGCGCCAGCAGCATACAGGGGAGTGAGTTCACAGATACGCAGTATTTT
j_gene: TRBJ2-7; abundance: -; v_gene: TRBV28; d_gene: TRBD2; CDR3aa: CASSGEREESDEQYF; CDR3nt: TGTGCCAGCAGTGGGGAGCGGGAGGAATCGGACGAGCAGTACTTC
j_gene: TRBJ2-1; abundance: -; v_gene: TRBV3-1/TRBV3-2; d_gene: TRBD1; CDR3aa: CASSRQGSSYNEQFF; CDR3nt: TGTGCCAGCAGCCGACAGGGAAGCTCCTACAATGAGCAGTTCTTC
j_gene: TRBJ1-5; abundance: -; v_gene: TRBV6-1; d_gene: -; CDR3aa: CASSEGAPNQPQHF; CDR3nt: TGTGCCAGCAGTGAAGGGGCACCTAATCAGCCCCAGCATTTT
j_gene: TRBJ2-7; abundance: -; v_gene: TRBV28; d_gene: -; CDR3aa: CASSPWTFEQYF; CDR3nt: TGTGCCAGCAGTCCGTGGACTTTCGAGCAGTACTTC
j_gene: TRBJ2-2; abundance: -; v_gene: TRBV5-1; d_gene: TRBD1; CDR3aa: CASSWEQGTTGELFF; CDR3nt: TGCGCCAGCAGTTGGGAACAGGGGACCACCGGGGAGCTGTTTTTT